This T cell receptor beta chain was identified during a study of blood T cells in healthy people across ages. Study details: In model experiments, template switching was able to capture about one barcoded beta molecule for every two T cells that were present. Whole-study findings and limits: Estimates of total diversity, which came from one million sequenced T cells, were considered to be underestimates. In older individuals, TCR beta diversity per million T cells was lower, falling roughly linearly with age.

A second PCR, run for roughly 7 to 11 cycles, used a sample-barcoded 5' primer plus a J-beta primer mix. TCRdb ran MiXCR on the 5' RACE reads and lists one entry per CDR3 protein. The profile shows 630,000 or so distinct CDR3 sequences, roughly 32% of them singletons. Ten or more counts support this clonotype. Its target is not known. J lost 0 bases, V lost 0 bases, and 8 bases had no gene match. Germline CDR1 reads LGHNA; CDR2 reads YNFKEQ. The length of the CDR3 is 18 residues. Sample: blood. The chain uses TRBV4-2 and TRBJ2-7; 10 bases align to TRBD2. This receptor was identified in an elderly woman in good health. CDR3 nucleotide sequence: TGTGCCAGCAGCCAAGAACCTAGCGGGGGAAGGAGCTCCTACGAGCAGTACTTC. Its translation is CASSQEPSGGRSSYEQYF.